This is a list of T cell receptor beta chains from one sample in a study of sequential checkpoint blockade in melanoma. The table came from immunoSEQ multiplex PCR; TCRdb's copy has only in-frame clones and leaves some out. The repertoire holds 1,500 to 2,000 clones, with around 74% as singletons. The source material was CD8+ T cells sorted from blood (inferred from file names), sampled from a patient given nivolumab and ipilimumab in sequence. These receptors were taken from a human donor with melanoma. The CDR3 runs from the conserved cysteine through the conserved F or W. A D gene is named only where the DNA matches it firmly. Not all rows give a size; the values are once, few, many and, for expanded clones, a class.

- | TRBJ2-7 | TRBV7-8 | TRBD2 | CASRGTSGYEQYF | TGTGCCAGCCGGGGGACTAGCGGCTACGAGCAGTACTTC
- | TRBJ1-6 | TRBV7-6 | TRBD1 | CASSRRDRGDHNSPLHF | TGTGCCAGCAGCCGTCGGGACAGGGGGGATCACAATTCACCCCTCCACTTT
few | TRBJ2-7 | TRBV7-9 | TRBD1 | CASRPGQGTYEQYF | TGTGCCAGCAGGCCGGGACAGGGAACCTACGAGCAGTACTTC
- | TRBJ1-4 | TRBV5-1 | - | CASSLSGGSNEKLFF | TGCGCCAGCAGCTTGTCGGGGGGCTCTAATGAAAAACTGTTTTTT
- | TRBJ2-7 | TRBV7-8 | TRBD2 | CASSLTGGRYYEQYF | TGTGCCAGCAGCTTAACGGGAGGGCGGTACTACGAGCAGTACTTC
- | TRBJ2-6 | TRBV7-9 | TRBD1 | CASSLPGQGKASGANVLTF | TGTGCCAGCAGCTTACCAGGACAGGGTAAAGCCTCTGGGGCCAACGTCCTGACTTTC
- | TRBJ2-7 | TRBV4-2 | TRBD1 | CASSQPRDRASYEQYF | TGTGCCAGCAGCCAACCCCGGGACAGGGCCTCCTACGAGCAGTACTTC
- | TRBJ1-1 | TRBV27 | - | CASGGGSEAFF | TGTGCCAGCGGGGGGGGTAGTGAAGCTTTCTTT
- | TRBJ2-7 | TRBV11-3 | - | CASSPGPLGYEQYF | TGTGCCAGCAGCCCCGGCCCCCTAGGCTACGAGCAGTACTTC
- | TRBJ2-7 | TRBV9 | - | CASSVYDSLDEQYF | TGTGCCAGCAGCGTATACGACAGCTTGGACGAGCAGTACTTC
- | TRBJ1-4 | TRBV7-2 | - | CASSLLGTPKEKLFF | TGTGCCAGCAGCTTACTCGGGACTCCTAAGGAAAAACTGTTTTTT
- | TRBJ2-2 | TRBV12-5 | TRBD1 | CASGGGTGGTGELFF | TGTGCTAGTGGCGGTGGGACAGGCGGGACCGGGGAGCTGTTTTTT
few | TRBJ1-1 | TRBV28 | - | CAIIGLKIKAMNTEAFF | TGTGCCATCATCGGACTGAAAATTAAAGCAATGAACACTGAAGCTTTCTTT
- | TRBJ2-7 | TRBV29-1 | - | CSVMGPGQIYEQYF | TGCAGCGTGATGGGCCCGGGACAAATATACGAGCAGTACTTC
few | TRBJ2-2 | TRBV7-9 | - | CASSPSFPGELFF | TGTGCCAGCAGCCCTAGCTTCCCCGGGGAGCTGTTTTTT
few | TRBJ2-7 | TRBV4-2 | - | CASSQEVSGSSYEQYF | TGTGCCAGCAGCCAAGAGGTGAGCGGGTCGAGCTACGAGCAGTACTTC
once | TRBJ2-7 | TRBV2 | TRBD1 | CASSEGQGAVHEQYF | TGTGCCAGCAGCGAGGGACAGGGGGCCGTCCACGAGCAGTACTTC
few | TRBJ2-7 | TRBV7-9 | - | CASSLVPFEQYF | TGTGCCAGCAGCTTAGTTCCTTTTGAGCAGTACTTC
- | TRBJ2-7 | TRBV11-2 | TRBD2 | CASSSQGPWEGSYEQYF | TGTGCCAGCAGCTCCCAAGGGCCGTGGGAGGGTTCCTACGAGCAGTACTTC
- | TRBJ2-7 | TRBV23-1 | - | CASSQSSCSGTTYEQYF | TGCGCCAGCAGTCAATCTTCGTGTAGCGGCACCACCTACGAGCAGTACTTC
once | TRBJ1-5 | TRBV30 | - | CAWSVPWRANQPQHF | TGTGCCTGGAGTGTACCCTGGAGGGCCAATCAGCCCCAGCATTTT
few | TRBJ1-2 | TRBV7-2 | TRBD1 | CASSLVSPGGNYGYTF | TGTGCCAGCAGCTTAGTAAGCCCAGGGGGGAACTATGGCTACACCTTC
- | TRBJ2-1 | TRBV13 | TRBD1 | CASSYRGNEQFF | TGTGCCAGCAGCTACAGGGGTAATGAGCAGTTCTTC
few | TRBJ2-7 | TRBV6-6 | TRBD1 | CASSYPDRVGYEQYF | TGTGCCAGCAGTTACCCTGACAGGGTGGGCTACGAGCAGTACTTC
- | TRBJ2-2 | TRBV6-5 | - | CASSFGLNTGELFF | TGTGCCAGCAGTTTCGGACTAAACACCGGGGAGCTGTTTTTT
- | TRBJ2-5 | TRBV27 | TRBD2 | CASSPGGSGRPGETQYF | TGTGCCAGCAGTCCCGGAGGTAGCGGGAGGCCGGGGGAGACCCAGTACTTC
once | TRBJ2-7 | TRBV21-1 | - | CASSKEGQGAHEQYF | TGTGCCAGCAGCAAAGAGGGACAGGGGGCCCACGAGCAGTACTTC
- | TRBJ2-7 | TRBV19 | - | CASSPGQGPYEQYF | TGTGCCAGTAGTCCCGGGCAGGGCCCCTACGAGCAGTACTTC
- | TRBJ2-7 | TRBV15 | TRBD1 | CATSSGVTGPYEQYF | TGTGCCACCAGCTCGGGCGTGACAGGGCCCTACGAGCAGTACTTC
once | TRBJ1-4 | TRBV2 | - | CASSEYSENEKLFF | TGTGCCAGCAGTGAATACAGTGAGAATGAAAAACTGTTTTTT
few | TRBJ2-7 | TRBV4-3 | TRBD1 | CASSQETGGSYEQYF | TGCGCCAGCAGCCAAGAAACAGGGGGCTCATACGAGCAGTACTTC
large | TRBJ2-7 | TRBV9 | TRBD1 | CASSGLGTGRDEQYF | TGTGCCAGCAGCGGACTCGGGACAGGGAGGGACGAGCAGTACTTC
few | TRBJ1-1 | TRBV5-6 | TRBD1 | CASGYYRGNTEAFF | TGTGCCAGCGGGTACTACAGGGGGAACACTGAAGCTTTCTTT
- | TRBJ1-5 | TRBV4-1 | - | CASSQEEGDQPQHF | TGCGCCAGCAGCCAAGAAGAGGGGGATCAGCCCCAGCATTTT
- | TRBJ2-7 | TRBV4-1 | - | CASSQTNQGVGYEQYF | TGCGCCAGCAGCCAAACGAATCAGGGTGTAGGCTACGAGCAGTACTTC
few | TRBJ1-4 | TRBV27 | - | CASSLLGVRSLNEKLFF | TGTGCCAGCAGTCTACTCGGCGTGAGGAGCCTAAATGAAAAACTGTTTTTT
once | TRBJ1-2 | TRBV7-9 | - | CASSFTGNYGYTF | TGTGCCAGCAGCTTCACAGGGAACTATGGCTACACCTTC
- | TRBJ2-7 | TRBV7-9 | TRBD2 | CASSPGLAGAYEQYF | TGTGCCAGCAGCCCTGGACTAGCGGGGGCCTACGAGCAGTACTTC
- | TRBJ1-1 | TRBV29-1 | TRBD1 | CSVAGTGGSEAFF | TGCAGCGTGGCCGGGACAGGGGGCTCTGAAGCTTTCTTT
- | TRBJ2-7 | TRBV21-1 | - | CASSILAGDPSYEQYF | TGTGCCAGCAGCATACTAGCGGGAGACCCTTCCTACGAGCAGTACTTC